Sequencing of this T cell receptor (beta chain) was carried out in a study of blood T cell repertoires in COVID-19. Study-wide context: Acute-phase and convalescent COVID-19 samples originated in the United States, Italy and Spain. T cells, B-cell-depleted T cells, or PBMCs supplied cDNA or gDNA.

As originally analysed: Researchers report that nucleated cell counts were estimated from reference gene primer amplification. Libraries were prepared by immunoSEQ multiplex PCR; TCRdb keeps only in-frame clonotypes and omits some of them. V, J and clone size are taken as reported in that table, and D and trimming were inferred from the DNA itself. The sample has about 230,000 clones, approximately 80% seen once. The CDR3 covers 16 residues. In germline, CDR1 is LGHNA, CDR2 YNFKEQ. V lost 1 base and J 1 base, leaving 11 bases between the germline ends. The chain couples TRBV4-2 to TRBJ1-3, with D unclear. Sequenced input: peripheral blood. This clonotype was sampled from a man aged 35-49 years with acute or convalescent COVID-19. In DNA, the CDR3 is TGTGCCAGCAGCCAAGCATCTACGCCTTCTGGAAACACCATATATTTT. Translated, it gives CASSQASTPSGNTIYF.